This TCR beta chain was recovered during a study of T cell repertoires in cytomegalovirus infection. The wider study: In public TCR beta signatures, there were indications of both CMV infection and matching HLA type.

General study points: Ex vivo responses were dominated by HLA-C-restricted CMV-specific TCR beta clonotypes.

Germline CDR1 is SGHTA and CDR2 is FQGNSA. The CDR3 sequence is 14 residues long. Between the trimmed V and J ends, which lost 3 bases and 4 bases, there was a span of 9 bases. As regards this clonotype: Its antigen is as yet unknown.

TCRdb re-analysed the reads in MiXCR, keeping a single row per CDR3 protein. The sample yields some 590,000 distinct CDR3 sequences, almost 40% seen once. This receptor was identified in a human donor in good health (CMV status not recorded). Some clones in this sample may be carry-over from other donors' samples. The chain combines TRBV7-2 with TRBJ2-2; D is uncertain. The sample was cultured PBMCs, taken from culture after CMV antigen stimulation. For the CDR3, the DNA is TGTGCCAGCAGCTTGTATTCCCCCACCGGGGAGCTGTTTTTT. Translation: CASSLYSPTGELFF.